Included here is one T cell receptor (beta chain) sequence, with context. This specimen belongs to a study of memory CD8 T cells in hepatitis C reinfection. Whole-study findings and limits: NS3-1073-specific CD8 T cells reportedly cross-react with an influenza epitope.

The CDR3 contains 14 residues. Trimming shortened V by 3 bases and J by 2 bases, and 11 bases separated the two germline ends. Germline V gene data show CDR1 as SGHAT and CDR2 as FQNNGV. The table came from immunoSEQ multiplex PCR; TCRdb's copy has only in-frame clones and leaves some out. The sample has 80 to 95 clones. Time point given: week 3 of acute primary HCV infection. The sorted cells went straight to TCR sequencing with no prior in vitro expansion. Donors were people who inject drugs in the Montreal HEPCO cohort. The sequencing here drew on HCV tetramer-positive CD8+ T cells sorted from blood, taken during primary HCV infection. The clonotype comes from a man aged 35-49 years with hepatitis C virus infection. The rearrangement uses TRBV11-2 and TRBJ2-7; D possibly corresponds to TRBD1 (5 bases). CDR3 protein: CASSFDMGPYEQYF. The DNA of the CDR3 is TGTGCCAGCAGCTTTGACATGGGGCCCTACGAGCAGTACTTC.